This TCR beta chain was sequenced for a study of molecular identifiers for immune sequencing clone quantification. Study-wide context: Replicate runs used RNA from approximately 20,000 or 98,000 naive CD8 cells, which was split five ways into aliquots, and four of those aliquots were then sequenced.

V lost 3 bases to trimming and J lost 0 bases, with 8 bases between them. Per the germline V gene, CDR1 is DFQATT and CDR2 is SNEGSKA (reference sequence). The CDR3 runs 13 residues. TCRdb recomputed calls from the PCR reads with MiXCR, one row per CDR3 protein. The sample has around 480,000 distinct CDR3 sequences, about 22% seen once; the top ten hold under 0.85%. The authors sorted naive CD8 T cells as CD8+CD4-CCR7+CD45RA+. The specimen sequenced was naive CD8+ T cells from blood, with Jurkat cell RNA spiked in. Subset noted: FACS-sorted CD8+CD4-CCR7+CD45RA+ naive T cells. This rearrangement joins TRBV20-1 to TRBJ1-1; D unresolved. The sequence was collected from a human donor in good health. Some libraries in this study had Jurkat cell RNA spiked in. The CDR3 reads CSARGTMNTEAFF. In DNA form, the CDR3 reads TGCAGTGCTAGGGGAACCATGAACACTGAAGCTTTCTTT.